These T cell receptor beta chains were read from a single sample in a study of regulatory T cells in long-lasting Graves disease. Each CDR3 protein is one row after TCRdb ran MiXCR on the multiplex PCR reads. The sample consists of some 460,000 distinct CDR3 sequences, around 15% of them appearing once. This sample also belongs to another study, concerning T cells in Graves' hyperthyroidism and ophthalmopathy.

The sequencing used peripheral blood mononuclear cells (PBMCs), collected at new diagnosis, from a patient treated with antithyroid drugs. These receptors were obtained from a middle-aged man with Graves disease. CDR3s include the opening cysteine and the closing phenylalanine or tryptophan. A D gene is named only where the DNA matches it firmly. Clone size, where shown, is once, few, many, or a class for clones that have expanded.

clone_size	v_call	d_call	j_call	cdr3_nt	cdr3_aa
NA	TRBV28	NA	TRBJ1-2	TGTGCCAGCAGCGTGATGGGGGGGAAATGGGGGGGAGAATCTCATGGCTACACCTTC	CASSVMGGKWGGESHGYTF
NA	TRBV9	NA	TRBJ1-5	TGTGCCAGCAGCGCCGGACATGCGGGGCAGCCCCAGCATTTT	CASSAGHAGQPQHF
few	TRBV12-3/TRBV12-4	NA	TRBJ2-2	TGTGCCAGCAGTATCCGGGGGCTAGGCACCGGGGAGCTGTTTTTT	CASSIRGLGTGELFF
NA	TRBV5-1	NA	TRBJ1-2	TGCGCCATCAAACCGGGCACCTATGGCTACACCTTC	CAIKPGTYGYTF
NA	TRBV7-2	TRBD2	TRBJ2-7	TGTGCCAGCAGCTTAGCGAGAGGGGATAGCGGGAGGTTCGAGCAGTACTTC	CASSLARGDSGRFEQYF
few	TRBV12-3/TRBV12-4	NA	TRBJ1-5	TGTGCCAGCAGTTTCGGCGGAGTCAGTAGAAATCAGCCCCAGCATTTT	CASSFGGVSRNQPQHF
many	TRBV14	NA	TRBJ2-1	TGTGCCAGCAGTCGGGTTCACAATGAGCAGTTCTTC	CASSRVHNEQFF
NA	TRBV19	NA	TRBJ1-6	TGTGCCAGTACCCAATTCGGGACGTCGAATTCACCCCTCCACTTT	CASTQFGTSNSPLHF
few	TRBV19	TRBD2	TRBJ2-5	TGTGCCAGTAGTTCTATAGCGGGCCGCGAGACCCAGTACTTC	CASSSIAGRETQYF
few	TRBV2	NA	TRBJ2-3	TGTGCCAGCAGTGAACTAGCGCCCCCACCGTATTTT	CASSELAPPPYF
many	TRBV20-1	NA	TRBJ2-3	TGCAGTGCTAGAGATACTAGCAGATACACAGATACGCAGTATTTT	CSARDTSRYTDTQYF
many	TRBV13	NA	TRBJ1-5	TGTGCCAGCAGCCGTACCGGAAGTTGGCCCCAGCATTTT	CASSRTGSWPQHF
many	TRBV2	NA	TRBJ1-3	TGTGCCAGCAGTGCCTCGAGAGGAAACACCATATATTTT	CASSASRGNTIYF
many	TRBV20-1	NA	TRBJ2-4	TGCAGTGCTAGAGATCTCGGGCGGCTAGCCAAAAACATTCAGTACTTC	CSARDLGRLAKNIQYF
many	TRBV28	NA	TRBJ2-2	TGTGCCACCTCCAACTGGGGGCGCCCCGGGGAGCTGTTTTTT	CATSNWGRPGELFF
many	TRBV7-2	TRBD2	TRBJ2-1	TGTGCCAGCAGCTTAGGAGCGGGAGTCCTTGCAAGCGAGCAGTTCTTC	CASSLGAGVLASEQFF